Listed here are 17 T cell receptor beta chains from one sample, sequenced in a study of vaccination and CD4 T cells after COVID-19. The Oncomine TCR Beta short-read assay generated sequence data from the DNA of cultured CD4+ T cells. Using its own MiXCR run on the PCR reads, TCRdb lists one record per CDR3 protein. The data hold some 5,800 distinct CDR3 sequences, with around 25% observed a single time. Treatment given: roughly 11-day PBMC culture with coronavirus spike peptide pools or control peptides (ViraFEST assay). From the unexposed donor, CD4+ T cells were collected ahead of the COVID-19 pandemic (2011-2018). These TCRs' antigens remain unknown. The material sequenced was CD4+ T cells from blood, cultured in vitro. All receptors come from a human donor in good health.

This chain connects TRBV4-2 to TRBJ2-1; no clear D gene. There are 15 residues in the CDR3. Germline CDR1 LGHNA, CDR2 YNFKEQ. V was cut by 4 bases and J by 4 bases, with 14 bases left in between. Written as DNA, the CDR3 is TGTGCCAGCAGCCCCTCGGGCAGCAGGTACAATGAGCAGTTCTTC. It encodes CASSPSGSRYNEQFF.

This clonotype came up a few times. The V and J genes are TRBV5-4 and TRBJ1-2, with TRBD1 as a possible D gene (5 bases). Germline V CDR1 and CDR2: SGHNT, YYREEE (reference sequence). Trimming pared 3 bases from V and 8 bases from J, leaving 14 bases between. The CDR3 contains 13 residues. The CDR3: CASSSDGTQGYTF. The DNA of the CDR3 is TGTGCCAGCAGCTCCGACGGGACGCAAGGCTACACCTTC.

This clonotype was detected only a few times. This chain joins TRBV28 and TRBJ1-5; TRBD1 aligns across 8 bases. The CDR3 covers 14 residues. With V trimmed by 7 bases and J by 4 bases, 6 bases remained unmatched. The germline CDR1 and CDR2 sequences are MDHEN and SYDVKM. The CDR3, as DNA: TGTGCCAGCACCTTCGGACAGGGAAATCAGCCCCAGCATTTT. Translated, it gives CASTFGQGNQPQHF.

This clonotype came up a few times. The V and J genes are TRBV6-4 and TRBJ2-3, with 11 bases that match TRBD2. The CDR3 extends over 14 amino acids. Trimming cost V 7 bases and J 4 bases; bases outside gene matches: 4. Germline V gives CDR1 MRHNA, CDR2 SNTAGT. CDR3 in amino acids: CASKLAGDADTQYF. DNA of the CDR3: TGTGCCAGCAAACTAGCGGGGGATGCAGATACGCAGTATTTT.

This clonotype is medium-sized. V gene TRBV27 combines with J gene TRBJ1-6; 7 bases are shared with TRBD1. This CDR3 has 14 residues. With V trimmed by 3 bases and J by 7 bases, 3 bases remained unmatched. Germline values: CDR1 MNHEY, CDR2 SMNVEV (reference sequence). The CDR3 DNA follows: TGTGCCAGCAGTTTTGGGACAGTGAATTCACCCCTCCACTTT. Translated, it gives CASSFGTVNSPLHF.

As DNA, the CDR3 is TGTGCCAGCAGCTTAGATAGGACAGACTATGGCTACACCTTC. Its protein is CASSLDRTDYGYTF. The rearrangement links TRBV7-2 to TRBJ1-2; tentatively, D is TRBD1 (6 bases). In germline, CDR1 is SGHTA, CDR2 FQGNSA. The CDR3 consists of 14 residues. Trimming left V 1 base short and J 3 bases short, with 9 bases between. Combining the CDR3 with reference TRBV7-2 and TRBJ1-2 gives the whole variable domain GAGVSQSPSNKVTEKGKDVELRCDPISGHTALYWYRQSLGQGLEFLIYFQGNSAPDKSGLPSDRFSAERTGGSVSTLTIQRTQQEDSAVYLCASSLDRTDYGYTFGSGTRLTVV.

This sequence joins TRBV12-5 and TRBJ1-1; D not resolved. Germline V gives CDR1 LGHNT, CDR2 FRNRAP. Trimming took off 5 bases at V and 4 bases at J, with 14 bases between the two ends. This CDR3 has 14 residues. The CDR3 DNA reads TGTGCTAGTGGTGGTCTGGAGACTGGCACTGAAGCTTTCTTT. Translating gives CASGGLETGTEAFF.

V and J are TRBV12-3 or TRBV12-4 and TRBJ2-1; D remains ambiguous. Trimming shortened V by 3 bases and J by 8 bases, and 8 bases separated the two germline ends. This CDR3 has 12 amino acids. CDR3 bases: TGTGCCAGCAGTTTCGCCGGCTATGAGCAGTTCTTC. Translation gives CASSFAGYEQFF.

This chain links TRBV5-1 with TRBJ2-5; D is unresolved. Germline V gives CDR1 SGHRS, CDR2 YFSETQ. V lost 0 bases to trimming and J lost 0 bases, with 6 bases between them. The CDR3 consists of 14 residues. The CDR3 DNA reads TGCGCCAGCAGCTTGGCCACGGACCAAGAGACCCAGTACTTC. This codes for CASSLATDQETQYF.

The chain uses TRBV6-1 and TRBJ2-2; no firm D call. This CDR3 has 15 residues. V was cut by 3 bases and J by 1 base, with 9 bases left in between. Germline V gene data show CDR1 as MNHNS and CDR2 as SASEGT. The CDR3, as DNA: TGTGCCAGCAGTGAGACGGACGGGAACACCGGGGAGCTGTTTTTT. It specifies CASSETDGNTGELFF.

This clonotype showed up just a few times. The rearrangement uses TRBV20-1 and TRBJ2-2; D is ambiguous. Germline CDR1 reads DFQATT; CDR2 reads SNEGSKA (reference sequence). This CDR3 region has 14 residues. Trimming took 0 bases from V and 1 from J, leaving 6 bases between them. The chain's CDR3 is CSAREPRNTGELFF. The CDR3 DNA reads TGCAGTGCTAGAGAACCAAGGAACACCGGGGAGCTGTTTTTT.

The CDR3 is CASSLGVADEQFF. The CDR3 region has the DNA TGTGCCAGCAGCTTAGGGGTGGCGGATGAGCAGTTCTTC. The rearrangement joins TRBV11-1 to TRBJ2-1, with unresolved D. The CDR3 totals 13 residues. Trimming took 1 base from V and 8 from J, leaving 9 bases between them. Germline assignment: CDR1 SGHAT and CDR2 FQDESV (reference sequence).

Only a few counts were recorded for this clonotype. The chain combines TRBV11-1 with TRBJ1-5; D gene unclear. V lost 5 bases and J lost 0, with 14 bases in between. This CDR3 spans 16 amino acids. CDR1 and CDR2 from the germline V gene are SGHAT and FQDESV (reference sequence). CDR3 sequence: CASSIGRALSNQPQHF. CDR3 bases: TGTGCCAGCAGCATAGGTAGGGCCCTTAGCAATCAGCCCCAGCATTTT.

The J gene is TRBJ1-1, the V gene TRBV18; D not certain. The CDR3 totals 11 residues. Trimming shortened V by 5 bases and J by 7 bases, and 8 bases separated the two germline ends. Germline V gives CDR1 KGHSH, CDR2 LQKENI. The CDR3: CASSKHYEAFF. The CDR3 DNA reads as TGTGCCAGCTCAAAGCACTATGAAGCTTTCTTT.

This clonotype has a handful of counts. The V call is TRBV7-2, the J call TRBJ2-7; D is undetermined. Germline V gives CDR1 SGHTA, CDR2 FQGNSA. Trimming removed 1 base at V and 3 bases at J, with 13 bases between. This CDR3 region has 15 residues. CDR3 bases: TGTGCCAGCAGCTTAGGTCGGCCTGGTGGCTACGAGCAGTACTTC. Its protein product is CASSLGRPGGYEQYF.

This chain links TRBV7-3 with TRBJ2-3; D may match TRBD1 or TRBD2 (5 bases each). Looked up from germline, CDR1 is SGHTA and CDR2 is FQGTGA. CDR3 length equals 13 residues. The V end was cut by 8 bases, the J end by 0 bases, with 9 bases between. The CDR3: CASGTASTDTQYF. The DNA for the CDR3 is TGTGCCAGCGGGACGGCTAGCACAGATACGCAGTATTTT.

A few counts support this clonotype. This chain joins TRBV5-4 and TRBJ1-2, with D hard to call. Trimming removed 9 bases from V and 8 bases from J, with 20 bases in between. In germline, CDR1 is SGHNT, CDR2 YYREEE (reference sequence). The CDR3 runs 13 residues. The CDR3 reads CATPGGPLGGYTF. The CDR3, as DNA: TGTGCCACACCGGGAGGCCCCTTGGGAGGCTACACCTTC. Looking up the rest from reference TRBV5-4 and TRBJ1-2 gives the full variable domain: ETGVTQSPTHLIKTRGQQVTLRCSSQSGHNTVSWYQQALGQGPQFIFQYYREEENGRGNFPPRFSGLQFPNYSSELNVNALELDDSALYLCATPGGPLGGYTFGSGTRLTVV.